The rows below give T cell receptor beta chains drawn from one sample of a study of cytomegalovirus exposure and HLA in healthy donors. The protocol was immunoSEQ multiplex PCR, while the TCRdb copy is restricted to in-frame clones and leaves out a portion. Here the sample spans some 130,000 clones, 60% to 80% being singletons. The sequenced sample was PBMCs. The receptor source for this set is a male donor in good health and CMV-seronegative. Each CDR3 is given with its conserved first and last residue. The D gene is left open where the match is weak. Rows may omit the clone size; those that give it use once, few, many or a size class.

TRBJ2-3,-,few,TRBV5-1,TGCGCCAGCAGCTTGCGGGGTATGGGTACAGATACGCAGTATTTT,CASSLRGMGTDTQYF
TRBJ2-1,TRBD2,-,TRBV9,TGTGCCAGCAGCGATGGCGGGGGGACCTGCAATGAGCAGTTCTTC,CASSDGGGTCNEQFF
TRBJ2-7,-,-,TRBV7-2,TGTGCCAGCGGAAAGAGGCCTTTTGTCTACGAGCAGTACTTC,CASGKRPFVYEQYF
TRBJ1-2,TRBD1,once,TRBV28,TGTGCCAGCAGGATTGAACAGGGGGGCTATGGCTACACCTTC,CASRIEQGGYGYTF
TRBJ2-1,-,-,TRBV18,TGTGCCAGCTCTCGCGGTGACGGGGGTGAGCAGTTCTTC,CASSRGDGGEQFF
TRBJ2-5,TRBD1,-,TRBV29-1,TGCAGCGTTGAAGTTCGCTTGGGACAGGGGGCCTTTCAAGAGACCCAGTACTTC,CSVEVRLGQGAFQETQYF
TRBJ2-2,TRBD1,-,TRBV6-1,TGTGCCAGCACCCCGGGACAGCCGAACACCGGGGAGCTGTTTTTT,CASTPGQPNTGELFF
TRBJ2-1,-,-,TRBV4-3,TGCGCCAGCAGCCCGGACAGTATCTACAATGAGCAGTTCTTC,CASSPDSIYNEQFF
TRBJ2-4,-,few,TRBV2,TGTGCCAGCAATTGGGTTACGGGGAACCCGGCCAAAAACATTCAGTACTTC,CASNWVTGNPAKNIQYF
TRBJ1-6,-,-,TRBV28,TGTGCCAGCAACGAGGCCTCCTATAATTCACCCCTCCACTTT,CASNEASYNSPLHF